This T cell receptor (beta chain) was recorded in a study of OX40 agonist ivuxolimab in advanced cancers. With respect to the entire study: Ivuxolimab was a fully human IgG2 agonistic monoclonal antibody targeting the costimulatory receptor OX40 (CD134). Intravenous ivuxolimab was administered to patients every 2 weeks at six dose levels: 0.01, 0.1, 0.3, 1.5, 3 and 10 mg/kg. Of the roughly 53 patients in dose escalation, some 20 had hepatocellular carcinoma, approximately 15 had melanoma, 9 had renal cell carcinoma and 9 had head and neck cancer. The dose-escalation cohort was roughly 87% male with a mean age of about 60 years, ranging from roughly 23 to 90. Patients were allowed to have had prior anti-PD-1, anti-PD-L1 or anti-CTLA-4 therapy, and 40% of the dose-escalation patients had previously received checkpoint inhibitors. Partial responses occurred in three dose-escalation patients, of whom one had hepatocellular carcinoma and two had cutaneous melanoma. Peripheral TCRbeta sequencing was intended to test whether TCR sequence diversity was altered and clonal T-cell expansion was caused by ivuxolimab. The paper describes the monotherapy dose-escalation part (N ≈ 51 patients) of the phase I trial of ivuxolimab. Results the study describes overall, beyond this receptor: The antigen specificity of the peripheral T cells that underwent clonal expansion was not determined. On average, CD8+ T cells showed more expanded clones than CD4+ T cells after ivuxolimab. At doses of 0.1 to 3.0 mg/kg, clonal expansion of both CD4+ and CD8+ blood T cells was observed from baseline to week 6. Low levels of normalized T-cell clonal expansion were also seen in some nonresponding patients. In partial responders in the 0.1-3.0 mg/kg groups, normalized peripheral clonal expansion was found to be among the lowest, especially among CD8+ T cells.

Regarding this clone: This receptor's antigen is unknown. Per-base qualities were not stored, and no clone one base away is much larger.

Patients with autoimmune disease history or receiving systemic immunosuppression were excluded from the trial. Peripheral blood for TCR sequencing was collected from all dose cohorts at baseline, on cycle 4 day 1, and on cycle 7 day 1. The samples were drawn from a first-in-human, open-label, multicenter phase I dose-escalation trial of ivuxolimab. Adults with locally advanced or metastatic head and neck squamous cell, hepatocellular, melanoma or renal cell carcinoma were enrolled in the trial. Before TCR sequencing, CD4+ T cells and CD8+ T cells from peripheral blood were sorted into separate populations. Genomic DNA was isolated from the sorted cells so that the TCRbeta CDR3 region could be sequenced. TCRbeta CDR3 regions were sequenced using the immunoSEQ Assay. The immuneACCESS repertoire file appears here via TCRdb, limited to in-frame rearrangements. These files lack a portion of the clones; in checked studies, under half of the deficit traces to unresolved V genes, and the cause of the others is not known. In this sample the table shows some 17,000 clones, about 88% of which occur a single time. Around 64% of the sample is in the top ten clones.

CDR1 MRHNA and CDR2 SNTAGT are derived from the germline V gene. Inclusive of the bounding cysteine and phenylalanine, the CDR3 is 16 residues long. The CDR3 DNA has 48 bases and is translated from base 1. V has 0 bases trimmed and J has 7 bases trimmed; junction bases matching no gene number 5. Here the chain combines TRBV6-4 and TRBJ2-2; TRBD1 fits 10 bases in the junction. Sequencing used CD4+ or CD8+ T cells sorted from blood, obtained in a trial of the OX40 agonist ivuxolimab. The clonotype originates from an adult with an advanced solid tumor such as melanoma, head and neck, liver or kidney cancer. The DNA is as follows: TGTGCCAGCAGTGACTCAAGACAGGGGGCTGGCGGGGAGCTGTTTTTT. Its protein reads: CASSDSRQGAGGELFF.